These 6 T cell receptor beta chains originate from one sample sequenced in a study of cytomegalovirus exposure and HLA in healthy donors. The PCR used 60 Vbeta and 13 Jbeta primers. The repertoire was sequenced with immunoSEQ multiplex PCR; TCRdb's copy has only in-frame clones and lacks some. The table includes about 96,000 clones, about 70% detected once. The sequencing input was PBMCs. These receptors were taken from a female donor in good health and CMV-seropositive.

V is TRBV7-8 and J is TRBJ1-4; the D gene is possibly TRBD1 (6 bases). Trimming stripped 5 bases from V and 5 bases from J, with 9 bases between. Per the germline V gene, CDR1 is SGHVS and CDR2 is FQNEAQ. The CDR3 has 13 residues. The CDR3 protein is CASSPQGNEKLFF. The CDR3 nucleotides read TGTGCCAGCAGCCCCCAGGGGAATGAAAAACTGTTTTTT.

CDR3 region: CASGEGRSGQFF. The CDR3 DNA sequence: TGCGCCAGCGGGGAGGGGAGATCGGGGCAGTTCTTC. The chain links TRBV5-1 to TRBJ2-1; 7 bases match TRBD2. Germline CDR1 SGHRS, CDR2 YFSETQ. The J segment lost 12 bases and the V segment lost 7 bases, leaving 10 bases of the junction unmatched. The CDR3 is 12 amino acids.

With regard to this clone: At one end, the junction sequence differs from germline, possibly due to a read error. The genes are TRBV28 and TRBJ1-5; D is perhaps TRBD1 (6 bases). The CDR3 loop spans 12 amino acids. Looked up from germline, CDR1 is MDHEN and CDR2 is SYDVKM. CDR3 sequence reads: CASRGSNQPQHF. The CDR3 bases are TGTGCAAGCAGGGGCAGCAATCAGCCCCAGCATTTT.

The CDR3 reads CASGLDRSNSPLHF. The CDR3 DNA reads as TGTGCCAGCGGGTTGGACAGGTCGAATTCACCCCTCCACTTT. V gene TRBV28 combines with J gene TRBJ1-6; 7 bases are shared with TRBD1. The V gene end was trimmed by 8 bases and the J gene end by 7 bases; junction bases not matched to a gene: 8. Looked up from germline, CDR1 is MDHEN and CDR2 is SYDVKM. CDR3 length equals 14 residues. Full variable domain (rest looked up from reference TRBV28 and TRBJ1-6): DVKVTQSSRYLVKRTGEKVFLECVQDMDHENMFWYRQDPGLGLRLIYFSYDVKMKEKGDIPEGYSVSREKKERFSLILESASTNQTSMYLCASGLDRSNSPLHFGNGTRLTVT.

The chain has TRBV7-2 and TRBJ2-7; D is possibly TRBD1 (7 bases). CDR1 is SGHTA and CDR2 is FQGNSA in the germline V gene. This CDR3 comprises 15 residues. V was shortened by 7 bases and J by 4 bases, with 20 bases between the two germline ends. The CDR3 sequence is CASTSQEGAAYEQYF. In DNA, the CDR3 is TGTGCCAGCACCAGTCAGGAGGGGGCGGCTTACGAGCAGTACTTC.

J is TRBJ1-1 and V is TRBV2, with 7 bases aligning to TRBD1. From germline, CDR1 is SNHLY and CDR2 FYNNEI. The CDR3 covers 11 residues. V gave up 8 bases and J gave up 9 bases; unmatched junction bases: 6. The CDR3 coding sequence is TGTGCCAGCCTCGGGACAGCAAAAGCTTTCTTT. Its protein product is CASLGTAKAFF.